The sequence of this T cell receptor (beta chain) was determined in a study of regulatory T cells in long-lasting Graves disease (TCRdb year 2021). For the wider study: Newly diagnosed Graves' disease patients had taken antithyroid drugs for less than 3 months. Peripheral blood TCR sequencing and RNA sequencing compared persistent Graves' disease patients with newly diagnosed Graves' disease patients. A total of around 35 samples were covered by TCR sequencing, comprising roughly 13 persistent and around 20 newly diagnosed Graves' disease patients. The study was registered as a clinical trial and conducted in China. The full study reports these points: Sequencing and analysis were restricted to the TCR beta chain. Persistent Graves' disease patients showed lower TCR Shannon entropy and fewer highly expanded clones than newly diagnosed patients, suggesting clonal expansion. The authors noted that the small sample size was a limitation that may lower accuracy. The study examined only peripheral blood because the primary lesion, thyroid tissue, could not be accessed. Persistent disease showed preferential use of TRBV28, TRBJ1-2 and TRBJ2-5, whereas newly diagnosed disease favored TRBV20-1 and TRBJ2-1. A larger number of public clonotypes was shared among persistent patients (approximately 2,500) than among newly diagnosed patients (over 850).

Receptor libraries were prepared by multiplex PCR. Sequenced on an Illumina HiSeq 4000. TCR beta libraries were built with iRepertoire HTBI primers and Arm-PCR amplification of CDR3 regions. Gel purification was performed on PCR products prior to sequencing. Processing in the source paper ran as follows. Gene usage analysis of CDR3 amino acid clonotypes used the approximately 62 TRBV and about 15 TRBJ segments found across samples. Filtered high-quality paired reads were merged into contigs using COPE and FqMerger. BLAST was used to align contigs to IMGT TRBV, TRBD and TRBJ reference genes, and CDR3 was defined according to IMGT. Clonotypes above 0.1% frequency were classified as highly expanded clones. Shannon entropy was used to measure repertoire diversity, and the Gini coefficient was used to measure V-J evenness. Public clonotypes were defined as clonotypes shared by more than one individual. TCRdb reran the public reads through fastp at Q25 and MiXCR, keeping productive beta chains. Here each entry gathers all rows of one CDR3 protein and keeps the most common genes and DNA. The V and J calls were not made by the authors but by TCRdb's processing. For this sample the table gives roughly 320,000 distinct CDR3 sequences, of which approximately 15% were detected only once. Jointly, the top ten make up 25% to 30% of the sample.

In this sample, this clonotype turned up a few times. This clone's antigen is unknown. Base qualities are not recorded, but no much larger clone differs from it by a single base. The sample's time point, from its label and the paper: newly diagnosed GD, antithyroid drugs for less than 3 months. For both TCR sequencing and RNA sequencing, RNA was extracted from PBMCs in TRIzol. The diagnosis of Graves' disease followed American Thyroid Association guidelines. Patients for the study were recruited at an endocrinology department in Xi'an, China. Each patient gave approximately 10 milliliters of peripheral blood, collected in an EDTA anticoagulant tube. Ficoll Paque Plus density gradient separation was used to isolate PBMCs, and no additional T cell sorting was done. RNA quality was checked with an Agilent 2100 Bioanalyzer and agarose gel, and concentration with a NanoDrop 2000. Trimming removed 6 bases from V and 5 bases from J, leaving 17 bases between the germline ends. The CDR3 measures 14 amino acids from cysteine to phenylalanine. Only the CDR3 part of the read is kept: 42 bases, read in frame from the first base. Via the germline V gene (reference sequence), CDR1 is DFQATT and CDR2 SNEGSKA.

These records were also assigned to another study, of T cells in Graves' hyperthyroidism and ophthalmopathy. The second paper further reports: Stable Graves' hyperthyroidism was defined as no progression to ophthalmopathy during 18 months of follow-up. The hyperthyroidism patients were between 18 and 65 years old and newly diagnosed, with a disease duration of less than 2 months. The study excluded patients with uncontrolled infections, other autoimmune diseases, pregnancy or lactation. Clinical symptoms, serum thyroxine and TRAb, thyroid ultrasound, and orbital computed tomography formed the basis for the diagnoses. A first-round RT-PCR of the TCR CDR3 used the HTBI primer set with the Qiagen OneStep RT-PCR kit. Most expanded thyroid clonotypes (frequency above 0.001) were also detected in blood, suggesting blood repertoires may reflect thyroid immune responses. Ophthalmopathy was separated from stable hyperthyroidism by a 13 V-J signature model, with over 85% sensitivity and 81% to 83% specificity obtained in cross-validation and 80%/75% obtained in testing. During validation, the model predicted progression to ophthalmopathy a median of around 6 months ahead of onset, with around 70% sensitivity and 72% to 80% specificity. TCR V-J signatures able to tell the groups apart were searched for in a discovery cohort of more than 90 patients, of whom 43 had Graves' ophthalmopathy and about 60 had stable Graves' hyperthyroidism. An independent validation cohort of under 20 hyperthyroidism patients and approximately 17 patients who later progressed to ophthalmopathy tested prospective prediction of ophthalmopathy. For training and testing, the 100 or so patients in the discovery cohort were randomly divided in a 7:3 ratio. The study also compared thyroid tissue and blood T-cell repertoires from 6 or 7 Graves' hyperthyroidism patients. Following sampling, methimazole starting at 30 mg daily was given to hyperthyroidism patients, and high-dose intravenous methylprednisolone was given to ophthalmopathy patients. Libraries were constructed in a second round of multiplex PCR, after which size selection and purification were carried out. Sequencing of the libraries was done on an Illumina HiSeq2000 using paired-end 100 bp reads. SOAPnuke was used to process the raw data, removing reads that contained adapters or uncalled bases, had a mean Phred below 15, or lacked an exact match to the constant primer or identifier. COPE v1.2.5 was used to merge the high-quality paired reads, and each unique nucleotide sequence was defined as a clonotype. MiTCR v1.1 was used to align clonotypes to the IMGT TRBV, TRBD and TRBJ reference segments. The analysis was restricted to V-J combinations with a frequency above 0.0001, which together covered roughly 99% of the repertoires. The TCS score was defined as the ratio of F50 (clonal expansion) to E x V (chaos), calculated using BLOSUM62-based TCRdist between CDR3 peptides within each V-J. Welch's t-statistics and random forest reduced some 510 V-J features to fewer than 15, which were used in a naive Bayes classifier (R e1071). Sample size was not statistically predetermined, and investigators were not blinded to group allocation. According to the paper, TCR Vbeta CDR3 sequencing was carried out on 135 peripheral blood samples, which came from fewer than 50 ophthalmopathy, fewer than 80 hyperthyroidism and approximately 17 progressor patients.

The sequencing here drew on peripheral blood mononuclear cells (PBMCs), taken at new diagnosis, from a patient treated with antithyroid drugs. The TCR originated in a man in his forties or fifties with Graves disease. Donor details come from another sample of the same person, matched by shared clones. This chain joins TRBV20-1 to TRBJ2-1, with the D gene too uncertain to name. In nucleotides, the sequence is TGCAGTGCCCCATGGGGTAACCCGAACAATGAGCAGTTCTTC. The encoded protein is CSAPWGNPNNEQFF.